These 4 T cell receptor beta chains originate from one sample sequenced in a study of T-cell memory formation after mild COVID-19. One entry per CDR3 protein, called by TCRdb with MiXCR from the 5' RACE reads. The sample includes 85,000 to 130,000 distinct CDR3 sequences, 12% of them seen just once. The sample taken for sequencing was PBMCs or a T cell subset sorted from them (not recorded which). The receptors originated from an adult woman who had mild COVID-19 (a few samples of this study predate the infection). Cell type and time point are not known.

This clonotype was observed a few times. This chain uses TRBV29-1 with TRBJ2-1, with a possible D match to TRBD2 (5 bases). The germline gives CDR1 SQVTM, CDR2 ANQGSEA. V was trimmed by 6 bases and J by 2 bases, leaving 17 bases between them. The length of the CDR3 is 15 residues. The CDR3 is CSVLPRTVTYNEQFF. The CDR3 DNA reads TGCAGCGTCCTTCCACGGACTGTAACCTACAATGAGCAGTTCTTC.

The chain recombines TRBV5-6 with TRBJ2-7; D uncertain. The V end was cut by 1 base, the J end by 2 bases, with 7 bases between. This CDR3 has 13 amino acids. Germline lookup yields CDR1 SGHDT and CDR2 YYEEEE. The CDR3 protein is CASSLSPPYEQYF. The DNA of the CDR3 is TGTGCCAGCAGCTTGAGTCCTCCCTACGAGCAGTACTTC.

This clonotype was seen a handful of times. J is TRBJ2-1 and V is TRBV19; D is uncertain. The CDR3 is made up of 11 amino acids. Trimming removed 7 bases from V and 10 bases from J, with 11 bases in between. Germline CDR1 and CDR2: LNHDA and SQIVND (reference sequence). The CDR3 DNA is TGTGCCAGTAACTCTGGGCGAGAGCAGTTCTTC. This encodes CASNSGREQFF.

The sample holds a few counts of this clonotype. The chain is built from TRBV4-1 and TRBJ1-5; D is possibly TRBD1 (5 bases). This CDR3 has 15 residues. V lost 0 bases to trimming and J lost 6 bases, with 12 bases between them. The germline gives CDR1 MGHRA, CDR2 YSYEKL. The CDR3 protein is CASSQDVGDSQPQHF. As DNA, the CDR3 is TGCGCCAGCAGCCAAGATGTGGGGGATTCTCAGCCCCAGCATTTT.